This T cell receptor beta chain came from a study of T cell responses to AZD1222 COVID-19 vaccine. The CDR3 consists of 15 residues. V dropped 2 bases and J dropped 6 bases, with 13 bases sitting between them. Germline V gene data show CDR1 as MDHEN and CDR2 as SYDVKM. Sequencing was performed with immunoSEQ multiplex PCR; in TCRdb, only in-frame clones are kept and a portion is missing. This sample has 90,000 to 110,000 clones, with more than 75% found just once. This specimen consisted of peripheral blood, obtained on day 0 of AZD1222 vaccination. The clonotype comes from an adult in good health. J is TRBJ2-2 and V is TRBV28, with D possibly matching TRBD2 (6 bases). DNA for the CDR3: TGTGCCAGCAGTTTAGGCGGGGATAAGGCCGGGGAGCTGTTTTTT. Translating gives CASSLGGDKAGELFF.